This TCR beta chain was observed in a study of cytomegalovirus exposure and HLA in healthy donors. Study-level background: In a previous analysis, approximately 110 million unique TCR beta sequences were found from roughly 180 million T cells.

This PCR relied on a set of 60 Vbeta primers and 13 Jbeta primers. Some clones are missing from TCRdb's copy, which holds only in-frame ones; the method was immunoSEQ multiplex PCR. The table has 120,000 to 150,000 clones, about four fifths seen once; the top ten hold approximately 2.3%. Trimming cost V 0 bases and J 3 bases; bases outside gene matches: 10. Germline values: CDR1 MGHRA, CDR2 YSYEKL. The length of the CDR3 is 19 residues. Points on this clone: Antigen: not known.

Study-wide findings and caveats: In vitro data verified a few CMV-associated chains as specific for CMV antigens. Researchers catalogued approximately 170 TCR beta chains as cytomegalovirus-associated.

Though probably carrying unrecorded immune exposures, donors were nominally healthy at sampling. This chain links TRBV4-1 with TRBJ2-5, with 13 bases aligning to TRBD2. The clonotype originates from a man younger than 45 in good health and CMV-seronegative. The sequenced sample consisted of PBMCs. CDR3 residues: CASSQDPGLAGVEEETQYF. The CDR3 region has the DNA TGCGCCAGCAGCCAAGACCCTGGACTAGCGGGAGTGGAGGAAGAGACCCAGTACTTC.